Listed below are T cell receptor beta chains from one sample, sequenced in a study of a mutant IDH1 vaccine in newly diagnosed glioma. For these receptors, no antigen is known. Clones were read by immunoSEQ multiplex PCR, and TCRdb kept only the in-frame ones, dropping some. The sample includes roughly 86,000 clones, over 85% seen only once; the top ten take 0.75% to 0.95%. The specimen comprised PBMCs, sampled from a glioma patient whose treatment included an IDH1 peptide vaccine. These receptors were obtained from a woman between 45 and 65 years old with glioma. CDR3s include the opening cysteine and the closing phenylalanine or tryptophan. A D gene is named only where the DNA matches it firmly. Size is omitted from some rows. Given values are once, few, many or a class for expanded clones.

J gene | V gene | clone size | D gene | CDR3 protein | CDR3 DNA
TRBJ2-5 | TRBV5-6 | . | TRBD2 | CASSLLAGLFFETRYF | TGTGCCAGCAGCTTGCTAGCGGGATTGTTTTTTGAGACCCGGTACTTC
TRBJ1-2 | TRBV5-1 | . | . | CASSPGTLIRGYTF | TGCGCCAGCAGCCCGGGGACGCTTATTAGGGGCTACACCTTC
TRBJ2-1 | TRBV7-9 | once | TRBD2 | CASSPWGGEVNEQFF | TGTGCCAGCAGCCCCTGGGGGGGAGAGGTCAATGAGCAGTTCTTC
TRBJ2-1 | TRBV29-1 | once | . | CSVEALGFPYNEQFF | TGCAGCGTTGAAGCCTTAGGTTTTCCCTACAATGAGCAGTTCTTC
TRBJ1-5 | TRBV5-1 | few | . | CASSLAGGNQPQHF | TGCGCCAGCAGCTTGGCAGGGGGCAATCAGCCCCAGCATTTT
TRBJ1-4 | TRBV28 | . | TRBD1 | CASSLTGVGEKLFF | TGTGCCAGCAGTCTGACAGGGGTGGGTGAAAAACTGTTTTTT
TRBJ1-1 | TRBV30 | . | . | CAWSVGGEAFF | TGTGCCTGGAGTGTGGGAGGGGAAGCTTTCTTT
TRBJ1-2 | TRBV10-2 | . | TRBD1 | CASSESGQSYGYTF | TGCGCCAGCAGTGAGTCGGGACAGAGCTATGGCTACACCTTC
TRBJ1-6 | TRBV30 | . | TRBD1 | CAWSARGNSPLHF | TGTGCCTGGAGTGCCAGGGGGAATTCACCCCTCCACTTT
TRBJ2-5 | TRBV23-1 | . | TRBD1 | CASSLQGQHQETQYF | TGCGCCAGCAGCCTCCAGGGACAGCACCAAGAGACCCAGTACTTC
TRBJ1-2 | TRBV10-3 | . | . | CATETGSNYGYTF | TGTGCCACCGAGACAGGCTCTAACTATGGCTACACCTTC
TRBJ1-2 | TRBV28 | . | . | CASSLYNTNYGYTF | TGTGCCAGCAGTTTATATAATACTAACTATGGCTACACCTTC
TRBJ1-2 | TRBV9 | . | . | CASSGRGEYGYTF | TGTGCCAGCAGCGGCCGGGGGGAGTATGGCTACACCTTC
TRBJ1-1 | TRBV27 | . | . | CASRTSQRNTEAFF | TGTGCCAGCAGGACCTCTCAAAGGAACACTGAAGCTTTCTTT
TRBJ2-7 | TRBV29-1 | . | TRBD1 | CSVGRQGAGEQYF | TGCAGCGTGGGCAGACAGGGGGCTGGGGAGCAGTACTTC
TRBJ2-3 | TRBV7-9 | . | . | CASSRLGQVTDTQYF | TGTGCCAGCAGCCGACTAGGACAGGTGACAGATACGCAGTATTTT
TRBJ2-7 | TRBV29-1 | . | . | CSVEGQFYEQYF | TGCAGCGTTGAGGGGCAGTTCTACGAGCAGTACTTC
TRBJ2-3 | TRBV6-5 | . | . | CASSGAGSREEYF | TGTGCCAGCAGTGGGGCGGGGTCGCGAGAGGAGTATTTT
TRBJ2-3 | TRBV7-8 | . | . | CASSFPSVLAEFTDTQYF | TGTGCCAGCAGCTTTCCCTCGGTTTTGGCGGAGTTCACAGATACGCAGTATTTT
TRBJ1-1 | TRBV9 | . | . | CASSSDTNTEAFF | TGTGCCAGCAGCTCGGACACAAACACTGAAGCTTTCTTT
TRBJ2-7 | TRBV15 | . | TRBD1 | CATSREPGQGGYEQYF | TGTGCCACCAGCAGAGAGCCGGGACAGGGGGGCTACGAGCAGTACTTC
TRBJ2-3 | TRBV9 | once | . | CASSVGGDTQYF | TGTGCCAGCAGCGTTGGAGGAGATACGCAGTATTTT
TRBJ2-7 | TRBV9 | . | . | CASSVDGVEQYF | TGTGCCAGCAGCGTAGACGGGGTTGAGCAGTACTTC
TRBJ1-5 | TRBV18 | . | . | CASSPRFGMPQHF | TGTGCCAGCTCACCGAGGTTCGGGATGCCCCAGCATTTT
TRBJ2-5 | TRBV5-6 | . | . | CASSLARETQYF | TGTGCCAGCAGTTTAGCGCGGGAGACCCAGTACTTC
TRBJ2-7 | TRBV10-1 | . | TRBD2 | CASSDPGTSPYEQYF | TGCGCCAGCAGTGACCCCGGGACTAGCCCCTACGAGCAGTACTTC
TRBJ2-7 | TRBV11-2 | . | . | CASSLGLVGISAEQYF | TGTGCCAGCAGCTTAGGGCTGGTAGGCATCTCGGCCGAGCAGTACTTC
TRBJ2-1 | TRBV28 | . | TRBD2 | CASSSLAGAAYNEQFF | TGTGCCAGCAGTTCCCTAGCGGGAGCGGCCTACAATGAGCAGTTCTTC
TRBJ2-1 | TRBV18 | . | TRBD2 | CASSPRSRLAGNVFEQFF | TGTGCCAGCTCACCCCGGAGTAGGCTAGCGGGAAACGTGTTTGAGCAGTTCTTC
TRBJ1-6 | TRBV4-2 | . | . | CASSPGSSYNSPLHF | TGTGCCAGCAGCCCTGGAAGCTCCTATAATTCACCCCTCCACTTT
TRBJ2-5 | TRBV5-1 | . | TRBD2 | CASSPGLAAYQETQYF | TGCGCCAGCAGTCCGGGACTAGCGGCGTACCAAGAGACCCAGTACTTC
TRBJ2-3 | TRBV9 | . | . | CASSVGTSTDTQYF | TGTGCCAGCAGCGTGGGGACTTCCACAGATACGCAGTATTTT
TRBJ1-2 | TRBV21-1 | . | . | CASSILPGGLNYGYTF | TGTGCCAGCAGCATCCTCCCCGGGGGGCTTAACTATGGCTACACCTTC
TRBJ2-7 | TRBV5-1 | . | . | CASSLEASRTYEQYF | TGCGCCAGCAGCTTGGAGGCTAGCCGAACCTACGAGCAGTACTTC
TRBJ2-1 | TRBV7-8 | . | . | CASSPSRLSEQFF | TGTGCCAGCAGCCCCTCGAGGCTGTCTGAGCAGTTCTTC
TRBJ2-2 | TRBV5-1 | . | TRBD2 | CASSLGRGVTGELFF | TGCGCCAGCAGCTTGGGACGGGGGGTCACCGGGGAGCTGTTTTTT
TRBJ1-5 | TRBV9 | . | . | CASSAQGNADQPQHF | TGTGCCAGCAGCGCGCAGGGGAATGCCGATCAGCCCCAGCATTTT
TRBJ2-7 | TRBV7-9 | once | TRBD1 | CASSVGQGFSEQYF | TGTGCCAGCAGCGTGGGACAGGGATTCAGCGAGCAGTACTTC
TRBJ2-5 | TRBV6-5 | . | TRBD2 | CASSYALAGEQETQYF | TGTGCCAGCAGTTACGCACTAGCGGGAGAACAGGAGACCCAGTACTTC
TRBJ2-7 | TRBV14 | . | . | CASSQFGSLSYEQYF | TGTGCCAGCAGCCAGTTTGGTAGCCTCTCCTACGAGCAGTACTTC
TRBJ2-1 | TRBV28 | once | . | CASSSGRNPYNEQFF | TGTGCCAGCAGTTCCGGGAGAAACCCCTACAATGAGCAGTTCTTC
TRBJ1-3 | TRBV9 | . | . | CASSDTNRGNTIYF | TGTGCCAGCAGCGACACCAACCGAGGAAACACCATATATTTT
TRBJ2-2 | TRBV5-1 | . | TRBD1 | CASSRNTGALDGELFF | TGCGCCAGCAGCCGTAACACAGGGGCGCTGGACGGGGAGCTGTTTTTT
TRBJ2-1 | TRBV2 | . | . | CASGRRTQNEQFF | TGTGCCAGCGGTAGGAGGACTCAAAATGAGCAGTTCTTC
TRBJ1-3 | TRBV28 | . | . | CASSLSPRQGAGNTIYF | TGTGCCAGCAGTTTATCCCCCCGACAAGGGGCTGGAAACACCATATATTTT
TRBJ2-5 | TRBV7-9 | . | . | CASSDNQETQYF | TGTGCCAGCAGCGACAATCAAGAGACCCAGTACTTC
TRBJ2-1 | TRBV6-6 | once | TRBD2 | CASSFGLAGGMNEQFF | TGTGCCAGCAGTTTCGGTCTAGCGGGAGGGATGAATGAGCAGTTCTTC
TRBJ1-5 | TRBV10-2 | few | . | CASSGRWGNQPQHF | TGCGCCAGCAGTGGAAGATGGGGCAATCAGCCCCAGCATTTT
TRBJ2-7 | TRBV6-1 | once | TRBD2 | CASSEGGRSFLQYF | TGTGCCAGCAGTGAAGGCGGGAGGTCGTTCCTCCAGTACTTC
TRBJ1-1 | TRBV6-5 | . | . | CASAAETKNTEAFF | TGTGCCAGCGCGGCGGAAACAAAGAACACTGAAGCTTTCTTT
TRBJ1-6 | TRBV28 | . | TRBD1 | CATRPPVGTGDDNSPLHF | TGTGCCACGCGCCCTCCTGTCGGGACAGGGGACGATAATTCACCCCTCCACTTT
TRBJ1-1 | TRBV18 | . | . | CASSPGTRTEAFF | TGTGCCAGCTCACCTGGGACAAGGACTGAAGCTTTCTTT
TRBJ1-6 | TRBV9 | . | . | CASSPRTADSYNSPLHF | TGTGCCAGCAGCCCCCGGACAGCCGACTCCTATAATTCACCCCTCCACTTT
TRBJ2-3 | TRBV18 | . | TRBD1 | CASSPPGQGADTQYF | TGTGCCAGCTCACCTCCGGGACAGGGGGCAGATACGCAGTATTTT
TRBJ1-5 | TRBV6-1 | . | . | CASSVTENQPQHF | TGTGCCAGCAGTGTGACTGAGAATCAGCCCCAGCATTTT
TRBJ1-3 | TRBV5-1 | . | . | CASAREGRAASGNTIYF | TGCGCCAGCGCAAGGGAGGGAAGAGCGGCCTCTGGAAACACCATATATTTT